One sample yielded the 15 T cell receptor beta chains listed below, sequenced in a study of CD8+ T cells in alopecia areata (dated by TCRdb to 2016 to 2019). The time point label, read with the paper, signifies: around 29 days on oral tofacitinib. The treatment or condition label of this sample denotes: oral pan-JAK inhibitor, 5-10 mg twice daily. Libraries were made using the immunoSEQ multiplex PCR assay. RNA was extracted from all samples and reverse transcribed into cDNA, which served as template for TCR sequencing. TCRdb stores this immuneACCESS table with in-frame sequences only. Part of the clones is absent; in the studies checked, under half of the shortfall reflects unresolved V genes, and no reason is known for the rest. Across this sample there are about 190,000 clones, with 60% to 70% seen only once. About 0.69% of the sample is held by the ten biggest clonotypes. Sample: CD4+ T cells sorted from blood, taken at week 4, from a patient treated with tofacitinib. Receptors originate from a human donor with alopecia areata.

The chain carries TRBV18 and TRBJ2-3; D might be TRBD2 (6 bases). Germline V gene lookup returns CDR1 KGHSH and CDR2 LQKENI. Between the trimmed V and J ends, which lost 2 bases and 3 bases, there was a span of 12 bases. This CDR3 region has 15 residues. CDR3 bases: TGTGCCAGCTCACCATTGGGCGGGGCGACAGATACGCAGTATTTT. The encoded protein is CASSPLGGATDTQYF.

CDR3 sequence (DNA): TGCGCCAGCAGCCAAGAAGGGGACAGGGTGAAGAATACGCAGTATTTT. Protein product: CASSQEGDRVKNTQYF. V gene TRBV4-1 combines with J gene TRBJ2-3; 9 bases fit TRBD1. V lost 0 bases to trimming and J lost 7 bases; unmatched junction nucleotides: 8. Germline CDR1 MGHRA, CDR2 YSYEKL. The CDR3 loop spans 16 amino acids.

This chain joins TRBV5-5 and TRBJ2-1; the D gene is possibly TRBD1 (5 bases). With 7 bases removed from V and 8 bases from J, the gap between germline ends came to 22 bases. There are 15 residues in the CDR3. Germline V lookup: CDR1 SGHKS, CDR2 YYEKEE (reference sequence). CDR3 residues: CASSLQGAPADEQFF. DNA for the CDR3: TGTGCCAGCTCTTTGCAAGGGGCGCCGGCGGATGAGCAGTTCTTC.

In its sample, this clone was seen a few times. The rearrangement links TRBV29-1 to TRBJ2-4; D may be TRBD2 (6 bases). V lost 3 bases and J 0 bases, leaving 9 bases between the germline ends. This CDR3 comprises 14 residues. The germline V gene encodes CDR1 SQVTM and CDR2 ANQGSEA. The CDR3 region has the DNA TGCAGCGTTGATCCAGCGGGAGCCAAAAACATTCAGTACTTC. Protein sequence: CSVDPAGAKNIQYF.

This clone was seen only a few times. The J gene is TRBJ2-5, the V gene TRBV23-1; 11 bases map to TRBD1. Being an ORF, TRBV23-1 has a function that is uncertain. The CDR3 covers 15 residues. After removal of 1 base from V and 4 bases from J, the junction contained 2 bases not matched to a gene. This CDR3 is CASSQWTGGGETQYF. The CDR3 bases are TGCGCCAGCAGTCAATGGACAGGGGGCGGAGAGACCCAGTACTTC.

V usage is TRBV19 and J usage is TRBJ2-7; tentative D call: TRBD2 (6 bases). CDR1 and CDR2 from the germline V gene are LNHDA and SQIVND (reference sequence). V shed 6 bases and J shed 5 bases, with 17 bases lying between them. This CDR3 has 14 amino acids. CDR3 nucleotides: TGTGCCAGTAGGAGCCGAAGGGGCGGGGACGAGCAGTACTTC. It is translated as CASRSRRGGDEQYF.

The genes are TRBV7-7 and TRBJ1-1; D gene uncertain. Germline V gene sequence: CDR1 SSHAT, CDR2 FNYEAQ (reference sequence). The CDR3 consists of 13 residues. V shed 2 bases and J shed 1 base, with 5 bases lying between them. The CDR3 is CASSLQENTEAFF. CDR3 coding DNA: TGTGCCAGCAGCTTACAGGAGAACACTGAAGCTTTCTTT.

This clone has a handful of counts. This sequence joins TRBV29-1 and TRBJ2-1; 11 nucleotides line up with TRBD2. The V segment lost 3 bases and the J segment 3 bases; nucleotides outside the gene matches: 4. The CDR3 extends over 15 amino acids. Germline V gives CDR1 SQVTM, CDR2 ANQGSEA. Here the CDR3 reads CSVDRGTSGYNEQFF. Written as DNA, the CDR3 is TGCAGCGTTGATCGTGGGACTAGCGGCTACAATGAGCAGTTCTTC.

This clone was seen a handful of times. The CDR3 nucleotides are TGTGCCTGGAGTGTGGGACAAGGGAACACTGAAGCTTTCTTT. Amino acid sequence: CAWSVGQGNTEAFF. The chain links TRBV30 to TRBJ1-1; a possible D gene is TRBD1 (6 bases). In germline, CDR1 is GTSNPN, CDR2 SVGIG (reference sequence). The ends were cut back, 0 bases at V and 1 base at J, with 9 bases in the middle. The CDR3 runs 14 residues.

V and J are TRBV7-2 and TRBJ2-6, with D unresolved. Germline CDR1 and CDR2: SGHTA and FQGNSA. The V and J ends lost 1 base and 3 bases respectively, with 7 bases between them. This CDR3 spans 15 amino acids. The CDR3 loop reads CASSLGGGGANVLTF. CDR3 coding DNA: TGTGCCAGCAGCTTAGGTGGCGGTGGGGCCAACGTCCTGACTTTC.

The CDR3 reads CASSLTAADDEQFF. CDR3 nucleotide sequence: TGTGCCAGCAGCTTAACAGCCGCTGACGATGAGCAGTTCTTC. This chain links TRBV7-9 with TRBJ2-1; D gene ambiguous. This CDR3 has 14 residues. Germline V gene lookup returns CDR1 SEHNR and CDR2 FQNEAQ (reference sequence). Deletions cut 2 bases from V and 8 bases from J, with 13 bases between.

The chain has TRBV15 and TRBJ2-7; D unresolved. This CDR3 region has 13 residues. The V gene's germline CDR1 is LNHNV and CDR2 YYDKDF (reference sequence). V was pared by 3 bases and J by 3 bases, with 9 bases between. The CDR3 loop is CATSSGSNYEQYF. CDR3 nucleotide sequence: TGTGCCACCAGCAGCGGATCCAACTACGAGCAGTACTTC.

The V gene is TRBV27, the J gene TRBJ2-1; 9 bases match TRBD2. Looked up from germline, CDR1 is MNHEY and CDR2 is SMNVEV (reference sequence). The CDR3 runs 16 residues. Trimming cost V 3 bases and J 7 bases; bases outside gene matches: 10. CDR3 sequence: CASSFKGGRATNEQFF. CDR3 in DNA: TGTGCCAGCAGTTTTAAGGGCGGGAGGGCCACTAATGAGCAGTTCTTC.

This clone was counted between two and nine times. In nucleotides, the CDR3 is TGCAGCGTTGGGTGGGCGAGCTCCTACGAGCAGTACTTC. It translates to CSVGWASSYEQYF. This chain links TRBV29-1 with TRBJ2-7; no clear D gene. In germline, CDR1 is SQVTM, CDR2 ANQGSEA. CDR3 length: 13 residues. Trimming pared 4 bases from V and 0 bases from J, leaving 10 bases between.

This chain links TRBV5-1 with TRBJ2-5; the D gene is possibly TRBD2 (6 bases). The CDR3 extends over 14 amino acids. The V end was cut by 0 bases, the J end by 5 bases, with 11 bases between. Per germline, CDR1 SGHRS and CDR2 YFSETQ. The CDR3 nucleotides read TGCGCCAGCAGCTTGGACGGGAGTCTTGAGACCCAGTACTTC. Its protein product is CASSLDGSLETQYF. The complete variable domain, with remaining parts taken from reference TRBV5-1 and TRBJ2-5, reads KAGVTQTPRYLIKTRGQQVTLSCSPISGHRSVSWYQQTPGQGLQFLFEYFSETQRNKGNFPGRFSGRQFSNSRSEMNVSTLELGDSALYLCASSLDGSLETQYFGPGTRLLVL.